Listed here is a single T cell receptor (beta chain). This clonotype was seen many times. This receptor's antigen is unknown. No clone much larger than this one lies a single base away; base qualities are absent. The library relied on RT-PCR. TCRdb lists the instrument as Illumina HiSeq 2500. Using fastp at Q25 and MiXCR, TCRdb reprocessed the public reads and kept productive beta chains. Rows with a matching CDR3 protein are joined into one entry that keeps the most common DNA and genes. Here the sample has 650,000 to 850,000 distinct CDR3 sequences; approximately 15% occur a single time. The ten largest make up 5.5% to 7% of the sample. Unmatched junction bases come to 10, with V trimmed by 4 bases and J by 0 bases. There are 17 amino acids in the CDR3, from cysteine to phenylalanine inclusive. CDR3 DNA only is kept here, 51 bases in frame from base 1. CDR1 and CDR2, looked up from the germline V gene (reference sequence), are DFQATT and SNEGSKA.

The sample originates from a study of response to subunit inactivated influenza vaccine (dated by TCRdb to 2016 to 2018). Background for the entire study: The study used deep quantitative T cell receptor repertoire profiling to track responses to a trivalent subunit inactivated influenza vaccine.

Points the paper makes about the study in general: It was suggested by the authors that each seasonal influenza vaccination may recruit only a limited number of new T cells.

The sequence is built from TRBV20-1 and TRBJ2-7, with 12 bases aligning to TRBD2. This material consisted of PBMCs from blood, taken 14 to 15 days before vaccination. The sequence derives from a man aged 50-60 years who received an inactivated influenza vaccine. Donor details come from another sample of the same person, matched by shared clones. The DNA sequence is TGCAGTGCTAACGGGCAACTAGCGGGAGGCGGCTCCTACGAGCAGTACTTC. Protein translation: CSANGQLAGGGSYEQYF.